This T cell receptor beta chain emerged from a study of Ad26.COV2.S vaccination and SARS-CoV-2 variants. As for the study in general: Intramuscular Ad26.COV2.S at 5x10^10 or 1x10^11 viral particles.

To note about this clone: Its antigen is undetermined.

As for treatment: over 15 received Ad26.COV2.S at low or high dose, single or two shots; several received placebo; per-sample allocation not given. Specimen acquisition occurred on day 63 following the initial vaccine or placebo injection. Ad26.COV2.S expressed prefusion-stabilized spike from the original Wuhan strain. The ends were cut back, 1 base at V and 10 bases at J, with 11 bases in the middle. This CDR3 region has 13 residues. Germline V CDR1 and CDR2: KGHSH, LQKENI. Clones were sequenced by immunoSEQ multiplex PCR, and TCRdb holds only the in-frame ones, with some missing. Found here are around 350,000 clones, 80% to 90% of them singletons; the top ten hold 2.5% to 3.5%. Findings and caveats of the study: Spike-specific responses of CD8+ and CD4+ T cells were reported to display substantial breadth after vaccination. Participants in the vaccine arm had higher spike-specific TCR breadth; placebo recipients had lower.

This chain uses TRBV18 with TRBJ2-1; TRBD2 might be the D (6 bases). This material consisted of peripheral blood, taken in a trial of Ad26.COV2.S vaccine versus placebo. The TCR comes from a person between 18 and 65 years old who received the Ad26.COV2.S COVID-19 vaccine or a placebo. DNA of the CDR3: TGTGCCAGCTCACCACGTACAAGCGGGGAGCAGTTCTTC. Its translation: CASSPRTSGEQFF.